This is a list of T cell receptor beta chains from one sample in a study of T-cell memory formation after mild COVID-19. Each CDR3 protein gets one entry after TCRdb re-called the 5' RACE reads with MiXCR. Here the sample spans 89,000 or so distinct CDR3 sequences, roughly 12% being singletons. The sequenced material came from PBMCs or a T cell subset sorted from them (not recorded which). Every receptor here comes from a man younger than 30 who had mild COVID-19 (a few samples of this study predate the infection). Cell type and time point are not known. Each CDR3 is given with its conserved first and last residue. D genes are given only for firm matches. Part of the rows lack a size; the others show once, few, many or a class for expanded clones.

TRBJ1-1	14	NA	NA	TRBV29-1	CSVEGGRAGTEAFF	TGCAGCGTTGAAGGGGGCAGGGCCGGGACTGAAGCTTTCTTT
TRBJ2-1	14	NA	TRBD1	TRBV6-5	CASSYQGARNEQFF	TGTGCCAGCAGTTACCAGGGGGCGCGAAATGAGCAGTTCTTC
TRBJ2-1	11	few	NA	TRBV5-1	CASSLAAEQFF	TGCGCCAGCAGCTTGGCTGCTGAGCAGTTCTTC
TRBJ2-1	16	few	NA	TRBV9	CASSLKAALGYNEQFF	TGTGCCAGCAGCCTGAAGGCGGCCTTGGGGTACAATGAGCAGTTCTTC
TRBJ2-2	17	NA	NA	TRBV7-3	CASSLIGGPYNTGELFF	TGTGCCAGCAGCTTAATCGGGGGCCCATATAACACCGGGGAGCTGTTTTTT
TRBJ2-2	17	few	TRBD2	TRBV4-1	CASSQAFLAGDTGELFF	TGCGCCAGCAGCCAAGCCTTCCTAGCGGGGGACACCGGGGAGCTGTTTTTT
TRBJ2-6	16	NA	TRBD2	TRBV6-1	CASSPGGGSGANVLTF	TGTGCCAGCTCCCCTGGGGGGGGCTCTGGGGCCAACGTCCTGACTTTC
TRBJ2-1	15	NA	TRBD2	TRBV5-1	CASSLVAGGYNEQFF	TGCGCCAGCAGCTTGGTAGCGGGGGGTTACAATGAGCAGTTCTTC
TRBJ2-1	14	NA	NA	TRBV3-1	CASGTGLSYNEQFF	TGTGCCAGCGGAACAGGCCTCTCCTACAATGAGCAGTTCTTC
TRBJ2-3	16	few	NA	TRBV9	CASSVLASFATDTQYF	TGTGCCAGCAGCGTTTTGGCTAGCTTCGCCACAGATACGCAGTATTTT
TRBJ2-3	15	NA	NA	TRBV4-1	CASSRLGPSTDTQYF	TGCGCCAGCAGTCGACTAGGACCTAGCACAGATACGCAGTATTTT
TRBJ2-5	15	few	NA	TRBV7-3	CASSLTSHEGETQYF	TGTGCCAGCAGCTTAACGTCACATGAGGGGGAGACCCAGTACTTC
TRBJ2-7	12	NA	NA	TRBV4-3	CASRQVGGEQYF	TGCGCCAGCAGACAAGTCGGGGGCGAGCAGTACTTC
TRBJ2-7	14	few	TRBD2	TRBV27	CASSIPAGGSEQYF	TGTGCCAGCAGTATCCCAGCGGGGGGGTCCGAGCAGTACTTC
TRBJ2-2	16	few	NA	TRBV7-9	CASSLKRGANTGELFF	TGTGCCAGCAGCTTGAAACGGGGGGCAAACACCGGGGAGCTGTTTTTT
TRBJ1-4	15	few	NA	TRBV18	CASSSGATLGEKLFF	TGTGCCAGCTCATCGGGGGCGACCCTGGGTGAAAAACTGTTTTTT
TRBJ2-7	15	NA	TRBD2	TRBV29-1	CSVEDGSGASYEQYF	TGCAGCGTTGAAGATGGGAGCGGGGCCTCCTACGAGCAGTACTTC
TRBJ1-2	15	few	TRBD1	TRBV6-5	CASSRGTVRDYGYTF	TGTGCCAGCAGTCGGGGGACAGTTAGGGACTATGGCTACACCTTC
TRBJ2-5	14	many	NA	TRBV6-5	CASSYSGTQETQYF	TGTGCCAGCAGTTACTCGGGGACCCAAGAGACCCAGTACTTC
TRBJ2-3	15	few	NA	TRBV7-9	CASSLVARGLGTQYF	TGTGCCAGCAGCTTAGTGGCTAGAGGGCTGGGTACGCAGTATTTT
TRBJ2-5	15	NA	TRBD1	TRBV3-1	CASSQRGTGQETQYF	TGTGCCAGCAGCCAAAGAGGGACAGGCCAAGAGACCCAGTACTTC
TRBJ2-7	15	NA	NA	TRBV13	CASSLGPGDTYEQYF	TGTGCCAGCAGCTTAGGACCCGGGGATACCTACGAGCAGTACTTC
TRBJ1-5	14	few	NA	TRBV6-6	CASSYGPGNQPQHF	TGTGCCAGCAGTTACGGCCCAGGGAATCAGCCCCAGCATTTT
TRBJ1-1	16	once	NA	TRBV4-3	CASSQEVRGALAEAFF	TGCGCCAGCAGCCAAGAGGTCCGGGGGGCGTTGGCTGAAGCTTTCTTT
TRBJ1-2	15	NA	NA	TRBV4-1	CASSQAGTLNYGYTF	TGCGCCAGCAGCCAAGCGGGCACCTTAAACTATGGCTACACCTTC
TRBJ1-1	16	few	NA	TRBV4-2	CASSQDFPPGLAEAFF	TGTGCCAGCAGCCAAGATTTCCCCCCAGGGTTGGCTGAAGCTTTCTTT
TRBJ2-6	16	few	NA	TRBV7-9	CASSFSSGAGANVLTF	TGTGCCAGCAGCTTTTCGTCGGGGGCTGGGGCCAACGTCCTGACTTTC
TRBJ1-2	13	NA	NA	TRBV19	CASSSDEHYGYTF	TGTGCCAGTAGTTCGGATGAGCACTATGGCTACACCTTC
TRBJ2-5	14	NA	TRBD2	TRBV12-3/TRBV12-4	CASSSSGRAGTQYF	TGTGCCAGCAGTTCTAGCGGGCGAGCGGGGACCCAGTACTTC
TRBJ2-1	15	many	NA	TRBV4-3	CASSQDLGSYNEQFF	TGCGCCAGCAGCCAAGATCTAGGTTCCTACAATGAGCAGTTCTTC
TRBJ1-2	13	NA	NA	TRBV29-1	CSVEDWQQDGYTF	TGCAGCGTTGAAGATTGGCAGCAGGATGGCTACACCTTC
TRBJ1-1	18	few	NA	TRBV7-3	CASSLRGPRETFGTEAFF	TGTGCCAGCAGCTTAAGGGGGCCTCGGGAGACCTTCGGCACTGAAGCTTTCTTT
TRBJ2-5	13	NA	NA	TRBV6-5	CASGLTGQETQYF	TGTGCCAGCGGGCTGACTGGGCAAGAGACCCAGTACTTC
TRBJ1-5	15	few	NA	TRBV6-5	CATSRRDDSNQPQHF	TGTGCCACCTCTCGACGGGATGACTCAAATCAGCCCCAGCATTTT
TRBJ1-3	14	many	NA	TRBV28	CASSFPGSGNTIYF	TGTGCCAGCAGTTTCCCGGGCTCTGGAAACACCATATATTTT
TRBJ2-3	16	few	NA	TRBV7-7	CASSPGIARGTDTQYF	TGTGCTAGCAGCCCTGGGATAGCGCGGGGCACAGATACGCAGTATTTT
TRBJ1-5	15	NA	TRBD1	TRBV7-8	CASSVVRDRNQPQHF	TGTGCCAGCAGCGTGGTCCGGGACAGAAATCAGCCCCAGCATTTT
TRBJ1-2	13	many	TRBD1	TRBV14	CASSHQGAYGYTF	TGTGCCAGCAGCCATCAGGGGGCCTATGGCTACACCTTC
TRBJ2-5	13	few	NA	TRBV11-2	CASSLPGRKTQYF	TGTGCCAGCAGCCTGCCCGGTCGGAAGACCCAGTACTTC
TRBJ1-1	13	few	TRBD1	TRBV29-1	CSVETGNSAEAFF	TGCAGCGTTGAGACAGGGAATTCAGCTGAAGCTTTCTTT
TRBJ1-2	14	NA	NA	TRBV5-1	CASSSDSDIYGYTF	TGCGCCAGCAGCTCGGACAGTGACATCTATGGCTACACCTTC
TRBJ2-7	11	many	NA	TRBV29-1	CSVGINYEQYF	TGCAGCGTTGGAATAAACTACGAGCAGTACTTC
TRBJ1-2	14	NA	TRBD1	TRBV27	CASSVTGGNYGYTF	TGTGCCAGCAGTGTAACAGGGGGGAACTATGGCTACACCTTC
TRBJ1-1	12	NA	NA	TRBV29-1	CSAWTGKTEAFF	TGCAGCGCCTGGACCGGGAAGACTGAAGCTTTCTTT
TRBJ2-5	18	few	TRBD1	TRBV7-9	CASSFLDPGQGTQETQYF	TGTGCCAGCAGCTTTCTAGATCCGGGACAGGGAACTCAAGAGACCCAGTACTTC